The 20 T cell receptor beta chains listed next were all sequenced from one sample in a study of CD8 T cells in Susac syndrome. An amount of RNA that ranged from roughly 0.45 to 1 ug was reverse transcribed with random hexamers. TCRdb redid the calling of the immunoSEQ multiplex PCR reads with MiXCR, one entry per CDR3 protein. The data show 120,000 to 150,000 distinct CDR3 sequences, with around 94% seen just once and approximately 0.08% held by the top ten. Sequencing input: CD4+ T cells from PBMCs. The receptors here all came from a human donor in good health.

This chain links TRBV5-4 with TRBJ1-5, with TRBD1 identical over 9 bases. CDR3 length equals 18 residues. V shed 5 bases, J shed 5 bases, and the junction held 17 bases outside the gene matches. CDR1 SGHNT and CDR2 YYREEE come from the germline V gene (reference sequence). In DNA, the CDR3 is TGTGCCAGCAGTTGGTCCGGGACAGGGCCGGGGGGGTATCAGCCCCAGCATTTT. It yields the protein CASSWSGTGPGGYQPQHF.

The chain employs TRBV6-5 and TRBJ2-2; perhaps TRBD2 as D (5 bases). The CDR3 runs to 14 residues. V lost 6 bases, J lost 1 base, and 9 bases lay in between. Germline lookup yields CDR1 MNHEY and CDR2 SVGAGI. Here the CDR3 reads CASSPRGNTGELFF. In DNA form, the CDR3 reads TGTGCCAGCAGCCCACGGGGGAACACCGGGGAGCTGTTTTTT.

The CDR3 loop reads CASSSPGQGLGETQYF. CDR3 sequence (DNA): TGTGCCAGCAGTTCCCCCGGACAGGGCCTAGGGGAGACCCAGTACTTC. The chain combines TRBV27 with TRBJ2-5, with 8 bases lining up with TRBD1. J gave up 5 bases and V 4 bases, and 12 bases lay outside the gene matches. The CDR3 extends over 16 amino acids. Germline CDR1 MNHEY, CDR2 SMNVEV (reference sequence).

The chain carries TRBV15 and TRBJ1-5; D unresolved. This CDR3 is built from 15 residues. V lost 0 bases to trimming and J lost 8 bases, with 14 bases between them. The germline V gene has CDR1 LNHNV and CDR2 YYDKDF (reference sequence). This chain's CDR3 is CATSRDFGVVEPQHF. The CDR3 DNA follows: TGTGCCACCAGCAGAGATTTTGGGGTAGTTGAGCCCCAGCATTTT.

The CDR3 nucleotides read TGCGCCAGCAGCTCTGAGGCAGGGTTCTACGAGCAGTACTTC. It specifies CASSSEAGFYEQYF. The genes are TRBV5-1 and TRBJ2-7, with TRBD1 as a possible D gene (5 bases). Germline V lookup: CDR1 SGHRS, CDR2 YFSETQ. The CDR3 is made up of 14 amino acids. Trimming took off 3 bases at V and 3 bases at J, with 13 bases between the two ends. The full variable domain, its missing parts supplied by reference TRBV5-1 and TRBJ2-7, is KAGVTQTPRYLIKTRGQQVTLSCSPISGHRSVSWYQQTPGQGLQFLFEYFSETQRNKGNFPGRFSGRQFSNSRSEMNVSTLELGDSALYLCASSSEAGFYEQYFGPGTRLTVT.

This chain uses TRBV20-1 with TRBJ2-1; the D gene is possibly TRBD1 (5 bases). Trimming removed 5 bases at V and 6 bases at J, with 11 bases between. The germline gives CDR1 DFQATT, CDR2 SNEGSKA (reference sequence). CDR3 length equals 12 residues. The CDR3 sequence: CSAPDTLNEQFF. The DNA for the CDR3 is TGCAGTGCTCCGGACACCCTCAATGAGCAGTTCTTC.

The V and J genes are TRBV5-4 and TRBJ1-2, with a weak D call TRBD1 (6 bases). There are 16 residues in the CDR3. With 4 bases removed from V and 0 bases from J, the gap between germline ends came to 16 bases. Germline V gene sequence: CDR1 SGHNT, CDR2 YYREEE (reference sequence). CDR3 region: CASSIPAGGSNYGYTF. CDR3 DNA: TGTGCCAGCAGCATCCCCGCGGGGGGCTCTAACTATGGCTACACCTTC.

This sequence joins TRBV2 and TRBJ2-5, with no clear D. V was trimmed by 11 bases and J by 5 bases, leaving 12 bases between them. CDR3 size: 11 residues. Germline CDR1 reads SNHLY; CDR2 reads FYNNEI. DNA for the CDR3: TGTGCCGGCTCCGCCGGTGAGACCCAGTACTTC. As protein: CAGSAGETQYF.

This chain connects TRBV7-8 to TRBJ2-1; D is unresolved. V lost 4 bases to trimming and J lost 8 bases, with 6 bases between them. In germline, CDR1 is SGHVS, CDR2 FQNEAQ. This CDR3 has 11 residues. CDR3 residues: CASSWDHEQFF. For the CDR3, the DNA is TGTGCCAGCAGCTGGGATCATGAGCAGTTCTTC.

V gene TRBV20-1 combines with J gene TRBJ2-3, with 8 nucleotides matching TRBD2. This CDR3 is 13 amino acids long. The V and J ends lost 5 bases and 2 bases, in that order; junction bases with no gene match: 3. The germline V gene has CDR1 DFQATT and CDR2 SNEGSKA (reference sequence). Here the CDR3 reads CSALSGNTDTQYF. As DNA, the CDR3 is TGCAGTGCTCTTAGCGGGAACACAGATACGCAGTATTTT.

The chain recombines TRBV7-9 with TRBJ1-2; D not resolved. CDR3 size: 15 residues. The V end was cut by 5 bases, the J end by 4 bases, with 17 bases between. Per germline, CDR1 SEHNR and CDR2 FQNEAQ (reference sequence). CDR3 protein: CASSQDVVRTYGYTF. The CDR3 region has the DNA TGTGCCAGCAGCCAAGACGTGGTGAGGACCTATGGCTACACCTTC.

This sequence joins TRBV7-2 and TRBJ1-5; D call uncertain. Germline V gives CDR1 SGHTA, CDR2 FQGNSA. V shed 3 bases and J shed 9 bases, with 9 bases lying between them. This CDR3 comprises 12 residues. The CDR3 protein is CASSLGLGPQHF. The CDR3 DNA sequence: TGTGCCAGCAGCTTGGGGTTAGGGCCCCAGCATTTT.

The chain employs TRBV29-1 and TRBJ1-2; no clear D gene. The CDR3 has 10 amino acids. V lost 3 bases and J 8 bases, leaving 7 bases between the germline ends. Per germline, CDR1 SQVTM and CDR2 ANQGSEA. CDR3: CSVDVGGYTF. CDR3 sequence (DNA): TGCAGCGTTGATGTAGGCGGCTACACCTTC.

V gene TRBV20-1 combines with J gene TRBJ1-1, with TRBD1 as a possible D gene (5 bases). V lost 2 bases and J lost 0, with 7 bases in between. This CDR3 contains 13 residues. Per the germline V gene, CDR1 is DFQATT and CDR2 is SNEGSKA (reference sequence). CDR3 nucleotide sequence: TGCAGTGCTAGATGGACATTGAACACTGAAGCTTTCTTT. Residues: CSARWTLNTEAFF.

The rearrangement joins TRBV5-1 to TRBJ1-3, with TRBD1 as a possible D gene (6 bases). Looked up from germline, CDR1 is SGHRS and CDR2 is YFSETQ. V was pared by 3 bases and J by 1 base, with 11 bases between. This CDR3 contains 15 residues. The CDR3 coding sequence is TGCGCCAGCAGCTCTGGACAGCTTTCTGGAAACACCATATATTTT. Translation: CASSSGQLSGNTIYF.

V is TRBV3-1 and J is TRBJ2-1; D may match TRBD1 or TRBD2 (7 bases each). Germline CDR1 is LGHDT and CDR2 is YNNKEL (reference sequence). V was cut by 6 bases and J by 11 bases, with 17 bases left in between. The CDR3 has 13 residues. The CDR3 DNA reads as TGTGCCAGCAGATCAGGGGGGAGCGGGAAGCAGTTCTTC. Its translation is CASRSGGSGKQFF.

The V and J genes are TRBV9 and TRBJ2-7; D possibly corresponds to TRBD2 (6 bases). V lost 0 bases, J lost 5 bases, and 15 bases lay in between. This CDR3 spans 15 amino acids. Per the germline V gene, CDR1 is SGDLS and CDR2 is YYNGEE. CDR3 loop: CASSVVGDLQDEQYF. The DNA of the CDR3 is TGTGCCAGCAGCGTAGTTGGGGACTTACAGGACGAGCAGTACTTC. Full variable domain (rest looked up from reference TRBV9 and TRBJ2-7): DSGVTQTPKHLITATGQRVTLRCSPRSGDLSVYWYQQSLDQGLQFLIQYYNGEERAKGNILERFSAQQFPDLHSELNLSSLELGDSALYFCASSVVGDLQDEQYFGPGTRLTVT.

J is TRBJ2-3 and V is TRBV4-2; TRBD2 agrees at 11 bases. Looked up from germline, CDR1 is LGHNA and CDR2 is YNFKEQ. With V trimmed by 6 bases and J by 4 bases, 6 bases remained unmatched. The CDR3 spans 15 residues. The CDR3 nucleotides are TGTGCCAGCAGAACACTAGCGGGAGTAGCAGATACGCAGTATTTT. This encodes CASRTLAGVADTQYF.

The V gene is TRBV10-3, the J gene TRBJ2-5; 9 bases map to TRBD1. V lost 3 bases to trimming and J lost 5 bases; unmatched junction nucleotides: 10. CDR1 ENHRY and CDR2 SYGVKD come from the germline V gene. The CDR3 is made up of 16 amino acids. Here the CDR3 DNA reads TGTGCCATCAGTGAAGCCCCACAGGGGGCTAGGGAGACCCAGTACTTC. Its protein is CAISEAPQGARETQYF.

A word on this clonotype: Mismatch with germline at one junction end may stem from a read error. The CDR3, as DNA: TGTGCCAGCAGTTCCACCCAAGGGGTCAATCACTTC. Translation gives CASSSTQGVNHF. The chain has TRBV28 and TRBJ2-7, with D tentatively TRBD1 (5 bases). CDR3 length: 12 residues. Germline V gene lookup returns CDR1 MDHEN and CDR2 SYDVKM. Using reference TRBV28 and TRBJ2-7 for the parts outside the CDR3, the full variable domain is DVKVTQSSRYLVKRTGEKVFLECVQDMDHENMFWYRQDPGLGLRLIYFSYDVKMKEKGDIPEGYSVSREKKERFSLILESASTNQTSMYLCASSSTQGVNHFGPGTRLTVT.